The rows below give T cell receptor beta chains drawn from one sample of a study of T cells in Graves' hyperthyroidism and ophthalmopathy. MiXCR, applied by TCRdb to the multiplex PCR reads, yields one record per CDR3 protein. This table has roughly 380,000 distinct CDR3 sequences, roughly 13% appearing once. Material for sequencing was blood. The receptor source for this set is a woman aged 60 to 75 with Graves' hyperthyroidism. Both conserved end residues are part of each CDR3. D genes are given only for firm matches. Only part of the rows carry a size: once, few, many, or a class if the clone is expanded.

d_call,j_call,clone_size,v_call,cdr3_nt,cdr3_aa
NA,TRBJ2-1,many,TRBV5-1,TGCGCCAGCAGCCCCGCTGACTACAATGAGCAGTTCTTC,CASSPADYNEQFF
NA,TRBJ2-3,few,TRBV29-1,TGCAGCGTTGATGTCAGCCGGATTAGCACAGATACGCAGTATTTT,CSVDVSRISTDTQYF
TRBD1,TRBJ2-2,few,TRBV7-7,TGTGCTAGCAGCTATTCAGGGGGCGACACCGGGGAGCTGTTTTTT,CASSYSGGDTGELFF
NA,TRBJ2-1,many,TRBV18,TGTGCCAGCTCACCACCGAGGGGTTACAATGAGCAGTTCTTC,CASSPPRGYNEQFF
NA,TRBJ1-2,many,TRBV30,TGTGCCTGGAGTGTACTGGGCACTGCGTGGAATGGCTACACCTTC,CAWSVLGTAWNGYTF
NA,TRBJ2-7,few,TRBV5-1,TGCGCCAGCAGAGAAACCGGGAAAACTTCCTACGAGCAGTACTTC,CASRETGKTSYEQYF
NA,TRBJ1-4,many,TRBV12-3/TRBV12-4,TGTGCCAGCAGTTTAGCAACTAATGAAAAACTGTTTTTT,CASSLATNEKLFF
NA,TRBJ1-1,many,TRBV3-1,TGTGCCAGCAGCCACCTTCGACAGGAAGCTTTCTTT,CASSHLRQEAFF
TRBD2,TRBJ2-1,NA,TRBV19,TGTGTCACCAGTAGCGGGATCGGGTCTAATGAGCAGTTCTTC,CVTSSGIGSNEQFF
NA,TRBJ2-1,NA,TRBV24-1,TGTGCCACCAGTGATAGGACAGAGCAGTTCTTC,CATSDRTEQFF